This T cell receptor (beta chain) was recorded in a study of vaccination effects on CD4 cells after COVID-19. Study-wide background: Following the second dose by a median of 72 days, the post-vaccine samples were obtained.

Data came from immunoSEQ multiplex PCR; TCRdb stores just in-frame clones and leaves some out. The sample shows about 31,000 clones, roughly 63% of them seen only once. ViraFEST expansion of antigen-specific CD4+ T cells with viral peptide pools preceded sequencing. The culture ran for around nine days, and then CD4+ T cells were isolated. As their vaccination, participants received two doses of either BNT162b2 or mRNA-1273. Germline assignment: CDR1 ENHRY and CDR2 SYGVKD. The CDR3 extends over 15 amino acids. The junction had 6 bases not matched to a gene; V was cut back by 3 bases and J by 2 bases. General study findings and limits: Marked clonal contraction was seen late after vaccination (in both infection- and vaccine-induced clones).

This clone is classed as medium-sized. No antigen is known for it. The sequences come from CD4+ T cells from PBMCs cultured with SARS-CoV-2 spike peptides, collected after COVID-19 vaccination. This sequence originates from a human donor who received a COVID-19 vaccine. V usage is TRBV10-3 and J usage is TRBJ1-1, with 7 bases identical to TRBD1. The CDR3 region is CAISDSGTVNTEAFF. Written as DNA, the CDR3 is TGTGCCATCAGTGATTCCGGGACAGTAAACACTGAAGCTTTCTTT.